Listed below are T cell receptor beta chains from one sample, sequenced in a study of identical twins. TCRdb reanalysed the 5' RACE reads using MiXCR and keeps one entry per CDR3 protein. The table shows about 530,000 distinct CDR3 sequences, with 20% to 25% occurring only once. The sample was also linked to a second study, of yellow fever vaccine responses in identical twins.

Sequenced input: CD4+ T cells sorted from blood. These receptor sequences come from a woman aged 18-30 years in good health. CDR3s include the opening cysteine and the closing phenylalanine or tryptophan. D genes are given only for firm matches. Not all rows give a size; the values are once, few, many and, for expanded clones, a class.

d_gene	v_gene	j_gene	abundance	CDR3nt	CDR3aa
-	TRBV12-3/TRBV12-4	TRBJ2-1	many	TGTGCCAGCAGCCGATCCGGAAGCGCCTACAATGAGCAGTTCTTC	CASSRSGSAYNEQFF
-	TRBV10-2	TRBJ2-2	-	TGCGCCAGCAGAAAGGTAGCCGCCGGGGAGCTGTTTTTT	CASRKVAAGELFF
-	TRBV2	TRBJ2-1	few	TGTGCCAGCAGACCGGGACTCCGGAGGGATGAGCAGTTCTTC	CASRPGLRRDEQFF
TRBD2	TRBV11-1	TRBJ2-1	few	TGTGCCAGCAGCTTAGGTCGTTTGCGGGAGGGCGAGCAGTTCTTC	CASSLGRLREGEQFF
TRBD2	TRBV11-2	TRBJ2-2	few	TGTGCCAGCAGCTTAGTAAAGATCCTAGCGGGGTTGAACACCGGGGAGCTGTTTTTT	CASSLVKILAGLNTGELFF
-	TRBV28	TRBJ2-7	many	TGTGCCAGCAGTTCTCCCGGGCCCCCTTACGAGCAGTACTTC	CASSSPGPPYEQYF
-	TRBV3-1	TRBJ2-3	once	TGTGCCAGCAGCCCTCCGGCCAGGGATTATACGCAGTATTTT	CASSPPARDYTQYF
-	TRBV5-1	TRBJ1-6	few	TGCGCCAGCAGCTTAACCGGGACTGATAACAATTCACCCCTCCACTTT	CASSLTGTDNNSPLHF
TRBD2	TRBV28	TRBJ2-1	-	TGTGCCAGCAGGGGTAGCGGGAGATTAAATGAGCAGTTCTTC	CASRGSGRLNEQFF
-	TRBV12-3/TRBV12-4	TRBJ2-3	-	TGTGCCAGCAGTTTGAAGGGCACGACCATGGATACGCAGTATTTT	CASSLKGTTMDTQYF
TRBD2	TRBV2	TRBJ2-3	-	TGTGCCAGTCGTCACCTAGGTTTTAGCGGGACTGGGAGCACAGATACGCAGTATTTT	CASRHLGFSGTGSTDTQYF
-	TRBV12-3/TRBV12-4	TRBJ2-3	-	TGTGCCAGCAGTTTCGGGCGGGGCTTAACAGATACGCAGTATTTT	CASSFGRGLTDTQYF
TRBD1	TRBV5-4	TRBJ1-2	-	TGTGCCAGCAGCTCGCAGGGACAGCCCTATGGCTACACCTTC	CASSSQGQPYGYTF
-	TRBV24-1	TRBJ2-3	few	TGTGCCACCAGTGATTTCCTCGGGGGTAAAGATACGCAGTATTTT	CATSDFLGGKDTQYF
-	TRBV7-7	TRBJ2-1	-	TGTGCCAGCAGCCTTTCAGGACAGTTCTACAATGAGCAGTTCTTC	CASSLSGQFYNEQFF
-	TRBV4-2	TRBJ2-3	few	TGTGCCAGCAGCCAGGCCAGACTGGCTACGCAGTATTTT	CASSQARLATQYF
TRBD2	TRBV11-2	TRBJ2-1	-	TGTGCCAGCAGCTTAGAACTTGGCGGGAGTGGGCTGTACAATGAGCAGTTCTTC	CASSLELGGSGLYNEQFF
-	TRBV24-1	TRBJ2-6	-	TGTGCCACCAGTGATGGGAGCTCTGGGGCCAACGTCCTGACTTTC	CATSDGSSGANVLTF
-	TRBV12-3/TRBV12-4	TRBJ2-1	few	TGTGCCAGCAGGGAGAGGGAGTCCTCCTACAATGAGCAGTTCTTC	CASRERESSYNEQFF
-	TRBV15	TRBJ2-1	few	TGTGCCACCAGCAGGGTTAATGAGCAGTTCTTC	CATSRVNEQFF
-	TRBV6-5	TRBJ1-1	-	TGTGCCAGCAGTTACTCGAGAGGGCAAAACACTGAAGCTTTCTTT	CASSYSRGQNTEAFF
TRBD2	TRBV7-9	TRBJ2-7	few	TGTGCCAGCAGGCCTAGCGGCGGGGGAGCCTACGAGCAGTACTTC	CASRPSGGGAYEQYF
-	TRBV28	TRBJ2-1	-	TGTGCCAGCAGCCACCAGAGGCTAGCACCCTACAATGAGCAGTTCTTC	CASSHQRLAPYNEQFF
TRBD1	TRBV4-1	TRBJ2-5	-	TGCGCCAGCAGCCAAGGACAGGGTAATTGGGAGACCCAGTACTTC	CASSQGQGNWETQYF
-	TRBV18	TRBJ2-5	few	TGTGCCAGCTCACCACCGGCCAGAGAGACCCAGTACTTC	CASSPPARETQYF
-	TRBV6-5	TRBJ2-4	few	TGTGCCAGCAGTTACTCGTGGAATGAAAACATTCAGTACTTC	CASSYSWNENIQYF
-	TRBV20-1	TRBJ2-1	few	TGCAGTGCTAGGGTATCGTCCGGGAGCTCCTACAATGAGCAGTTCTTC	CSARVSSGSSYNEQFF
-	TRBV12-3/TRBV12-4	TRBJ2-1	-	TGTGCCAGCAGTCACATGAGGGGCGGCGGCGGAGAGCAGTTCTTC	CASSHMRGGGGEQFF
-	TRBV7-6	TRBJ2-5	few	TGTGCCAGCAGCTTAGCGTTGAGGGAGACCCAGTACTTC	CASSLALRETQYF
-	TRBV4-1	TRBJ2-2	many	TGCGCCAGCACCCTGACAGGCACCAACACCGGGGAGCTGTTTTTT	CASTLTGTNTGELFF
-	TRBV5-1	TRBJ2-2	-	TGCGCCAGCAGCTTACCTCTCACTAACACCGGGGAGCTGTTTTTT	CASSLPLTNTGELFF
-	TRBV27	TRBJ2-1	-	TGTGCCAGCAGTTTAAACGGCATAGGGGAGCAGTTCTTC	CASSLNGIGEQFF
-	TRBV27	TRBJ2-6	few	TGTGCCAGCAGTTTATCAGGGGTCCCCCTCTCTGGGGCCAACGTCCTGACTTTC	CASSLSGVPLSGANVLTF
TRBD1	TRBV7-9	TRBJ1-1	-	TGTGCCAGCAGCTTAGATCAGGGGGGGACCTCTGAAGCTTTCTTT	CASSLDQGGTSEAFF